This TCR beta chain was sequenced for a study of blood T cell repertoires in COVID-19. As for the study in general: In each case, the material was cDNA or gDNA derived from T cells, B-cell-depleted T cells, or PBMCs.

The assay was immunoSEQ multiplex PCR, and TCRdb's table has in-frame clones only and misses some. The sample lists around 200,000 clones; over 75% were seen once. J gave up 4 bases and V 1 base, and 3 bases lay outside the gene matches. The CDR3 has 14 amino acids. The germline CDR1 and CDR2 sequences are KGHSH and LQKENI. The TCR comes from a human donor in a cohort sampled during active COVID-19. The chain uses TRBV18 and TRBJ2-7; 8 bases line up with TRBD1. The sequencing input was peripheral blood. The CDR3 loop is CASSPQGQEYEQYF. The CDR3 nucleotides are TGTGCCAGCTCACCACAGGGACAGGAGTACGAGCAGTACTTC. The full variable domain, its missing parts supplied by reference TRBV18 and TRBJ2-7, is NAGVMQNPRHLVRRRGQEARLRCSPMKGHSHVYWYRQLPEEGLKFMVYLQKENIIDESGMPKERFSAEFPKEGPSILRIQQVVRGDSAAYFCASSPQGQEYEQYFGPGTRLTVT.